These 10 T cell receptor beta chains came from one sample sequenced in a study of T cell responses to AZD1222 COVID-19 vaccine. The method was immunoSEQ multiplex PCR; TCRdb's version includes in-frame clones alone and lacks a portion of them. The table includes around 150,000 clones, 84% detected once. The material sequenced was peripheral blood, taken on day 0 of AZD1222 vaccination. These receptors came from an adult in good health.

The J gene is TRBJ1-4, the V gene TRBV7-9, with D unresolved. The CDR3 totals 15 residues. V was trimmed by 1 base and J by 1 base, leaving 7 bases between them. CDR1 and CDR2 (germline): SEHNR, FQNEAQ (reference sequence). The DNA of the CDR3 is TGTGCCAGCAGCTTAGTAGAGGGAACTAATGAAAAACTGTTTTTT. This sequence encodes CASSLVEGTNEKLFF.

This chain joins TRBV5-4 and TRBJ1-4; D gene uncertain. The CDR3 totals 13 residues. Trimming left V 4 bases short and J 3 bases short, with 7 bases between. The germline V gene has CDR1 SGHNT and CDR2 YYREEE (reference sequence). Written as DNA, the CDR3 is TGTGCCAGCAGCCTCGGACCTAATGAAAAACTGTTTTTT. Translated: CASSLGPNEKLFF.

The chain is built from TRBV18 and TRBJ1-3; no firm D call. Trimming left V 0 bases short and J 0 bases short, with 9 bases between. CDR1 and CDR2 from the germline V gene are KGHSH and LQKENI. The CDR3 runs to 16 residues. The CDR3 region is CASSPPSGFSGNTIYF. CDR3 coding DNA: TGTGCCAGCTCACCACCCTCGGGTTTCTCTGGAAACACCATATATTTT.

The rearrangement uses TRBV5-1 and TRBJ1-4; D is unresolved. V lost 1 base and J 6 bases, leaving 7 bases between the germline ends. Germline V gene lookup returns CDR1 SGHRS and CDR2 YFSETQ. There are 13 residues in the CDR3. DNA of the CDR3: TGCGCCAGCAGCTTGTTGGTGGATGAAAAACTGTTTTTT. Protein product: CASSLLVDEKLFF.

This chain links TRBV28 with TRBJ2-5; D tentatively reads TRBD1 or TRBD2 (6 bases each). Deletions cut 3 bases from V and 4 bases from J, with 15 bases between. CDR3 length: 15 residues. CDR1 and CDR2 from the germline V gene are MDHEN and SYDVKM. The CDR3 sequence: CASSFPGEDRETQYF. The CDR3 DNA is TGTGCCAGCAGTTTCCCAGGGGAGGATCGAGAGACCCAGTACTTC. Full variable domain (missing parts from reference TRBV28 and TRBJ2-5): DVKVTQSSRYLVKRTGEKVFLECVQDMDHENMFWYRQDPGLGLRLIYFSYDVKMKEKGDIPEGYSVSREKKERFSLILESASTNQTSMYLCASSFPGEDRETQYFGPGTRLLVL.

The chain uses TRBV5-8 and TRBJ1-5, with D possibly matching TRBD1 (5 bases). V lost 1 base and J lost 4, with 15 bases in between. Germline V gene data show CDR1 as SGHTS and CDR2 as YDEGEE. This CDR3 has 16 residues. CDR3 coding DNA: TGTGCCAGCAGCTTGCTACGGGGCTCTTTAAATCAGCCCCAGCATTTT. Translated: CASSLLRGSLNQPQHF.

This clone came up a few times. The V call is TRBV12-3 or TRBV12-4, the J call TRBJ2-3; TRBD1 or TRBD2 may be the D gene (6 bases each). V lost 6 bases to trimming and J lost 2 bases, with 9 bases between them. The CDR3 consists of 13 residues. Here the CDR3 DNA reads TGTGCCAGCAGCCGGGGGCCCACAGATACGCAGTATTTT. Protein product: CASSRGPTDTQYF.

The sample holds one count of this clone. The V gene is TRBV19, the J gene TRBJ1-5; D is uncertain. Germline V gene sequence: CDR1 LNHDA, CDR2 SQIVND (reference sequence). This CDR3 is 14 amino acids long. Trimming removed 0 bases from V and 7 bases from J, with 10 bases in between. DNA for the CDR3: TGTGCCAGTAGTATAGACGGGGTAGCCCAGCCCCAGCATTTT. Translation: CASSIDGVAQPQHF. The full variable domain, in which reference TRBV19 and TRBJ1-5 provide the parts outside the CDR3, is DGGITQSPKYLFRKEGQNVTLSCEQNLNHDAMYWYRQDPGQGLRLIYYSQIVNDFQKGDIAEGYSVSREKKESFPLTVTSAQKNPTAFYLCASSIDGVAQPQHFGDGTRLSIL.

This clone has just a few counts. The CDR3 DNA reads TGTGCCACCAGTGAGAAGAATGAGCAGTTCTTC. It encodes CATSEKNEQFF. V and J are TRBV24-1 and TRBJ2-1; D unclear. Germline V gene data show CDR1 as KGHDR and CDR2 as SFDVKD. CDR3 length: 11 amino acids. Trimming removed 4 bases at V and 7 bases at J, with 4 bases between.

The rearrangement joins TRBV19 to TRBJ1-4; D is perhaps TRBD1 (6 bases). Germline V lookup: CDR1 LNHDA, CDR2 SQIVND (reference sequence). Trimming shortened V by 4 bases and J by 0 bases, and 9 bases separated the two germline ends. CDR3 size: 15 residues. CDR3 in DNA: TGTGCCAGTAGTAAGGGGGTTCCAACTAATGAAAAACTGTTTTTT. Translating gives CASSKGVPTNEKLFF.